This T cell receptor beta chain was sequenced for a study of OX40 agonist ivuxolimab in advanced cancers. The wider study: Prior anti-PD-1, anti-PD-L1 or anti-CTLA-4 therapy did not bar entry, and roughly 40% had some.

With regard to this clone: Its specificity is unknown.

The method was immunoSEQ multiplex PCR; TCRdb's version includes in-frame clones alone and lacks a portion of them. The sample includes tens of thousands of clones, nearly 85% of them seen just once. The CDR3 is 15 amino acids. Germline V gene lookup returns CDR1 SGHRS and CDR2 YFSETQ. Losses at the gene ends were 4 bases for V and 0 bases for J; bases not matched to a gene: 4. The study, taken as a whole, reports: On average, CD8+ T cells showed a greater number of expanded clones than CD4+. Antigens targeted by the expanded peripheral T cells were not determined. CD4+ and CD8+ blood T cells expanded clonally by week 6 at 0.1 to 3.0 mg/kg.

The chain couples TRBV5-1 to TRBJ1-1; 9 bases align to TRBD1. The sequences come from CD4+ or CD8+ T cells sorted from blood, collected in a trial of the OX40 agonist ivuxolimab. This clonotype originated in an adult with an advanced solid tumor such as melanoma, head and neck, liver or kidney cancer. The CDR3 is CASSEGQGVNTEAFF. As DNA, the CDR3 is TGCGCCAGCAGCGAGGGACAGGGTGTGAACACTGAAGCTTTCTTT.